This T cell receptor beta chain was identified during a study of regulatory T cells in long-lasting Graves disease. Stated time point: newly diagnosed GD, antithyroid drugs for less than 3 months. PBMC RNA was the source of the TCR library. Per American Thyroid Association guidelines, Graves' disease was diagnosed. The authors built TCR beta libraries using iRepertoire HTBI primers and Arm-PCR of CDR3 regions. TCRdb reprocessed the multiplex PCR reads via MiXCR and lists one record per CDR3 protein. This sample has more than 300,000 distinct CDR3 sequences, with around 15% found just once. V gave up 4 bases and J gave up 3 bases; unmatched junction bases: 7. This CDR3 is built from 15 residues. The germline gives CDR1 MDHEN, CDR2 SYDVKM.

This clonotype originated in a female donor with Graves disease. The starting material was peripheral blood mononuclear cells (PBMCs), obtained at new diagnosis, from a patient treated with antithyroid drugs. The V gene is TRBV28, the J gene TRBJ2-3; 7 positions agree with TRBD2. The CDR3 loop is CASSYGERGTDTQYF. CDR3 DNA: TGTGCCAGCAGTTACGGCGAGCGGGGTACAGATACGCAGTATTTT.